This T cell receptor beta chain was documented in a study of blood T cell repertoires in COVID-19. Overall study context: Acute and convalescent COVID-19 specimens originated in the United States, Italy and Spain. Sources were T cells, B-cell-depleted T cells, or PBMCs; the material itself was cDNA or gDNA.

There are 13 residues in the CDR3. The V gene's germline CDR1 is LNHDA and CDR2 SQIVND (reference sequence). The V end lost 8 bases, the J end lost 6 bases, and 16 bases lay between the germline ends. As originally analysed: From reference gene primer amplification, estimates of nucleated cell counts were derived. Here immunoSEQ multiplex PCR was the method, and the copy in TCRdb shows in-frame clones only, minus some. That table is the source of V, J and clone size, and D and trimming were worked out from the DNA. The sample carries tens of thousands of clones, more than 75% recorded once. V gene TRBV19 combines with J gene TRBJ1-2; weak D call: TRBD1 (6 bases). The sample comprised peripheral blood. The sequence was collected from a woman aged 55-70 years with acute or convalescent COVID-19. CDR3 sequence: CASRRGPEDGYTF. The CDR3 nucleotides are TGTGCCAGTCGCAGGGGTCCTGAGGATGGCTACACCTTC.